Shown below are 7 T cell receptor beta chains from a single sample sequenced in a study of T cell responses to AZD1222 COVID-19 vaccine. Clones were sequenced by immunoSEQ multiplex PCR, and TCRdb holds only the in-frame ones, with some missing. The sample carries approximately 82,000 clones, about 90% recorded once. The input for sequencing was peripheral blood, taken 28 days after the second AZD1222 dose. The receptors were gathered from an adult who received the AZD1222 COVID-19 vaccine.

The rearrangement uses TRBV5-6 and TRBJ1-2; D is uncertain. The germline V gene has CDR1 SGHDT and CDR2 YYEEEE. Trimming cost V 4 bases and J 4 bases, with 14 bases left between them. This CDR3 is 14 amino acids long. CDR3 nucleotide sequence: TGTGCCAGCAGCCGTGGGCGGCCTTCCTATGGCTACACCTTC. Its translation is CASSRGRPSYGYTF.

The J gene is TRBJ1-1, the V gene TRBV5-5, with 7 bases fitting TRBD1. The junction had 11 bases not matched to a gene; V was cut back by 2 bases and J by 1 base. The CDR3 spans 17 residues. CDR1 and CDR2 (germline): SGHKS, YYEKEE (reference sequence). Here the CDR3 reads CASSFGGTVLKNTEAFF. The CDR3, as DNA: TGTGCCAGCAGCTTTGGGGGGACAGTTCTAAAGAACACTGAAGCTTTCTTT.

The rearrangement uses TRBV10-1 and TRBJ1-3; 8 bases map to TRBD1. Germline assignment: CDR1 WNHNN and CDR2 SYGVQD (reference sequence). This CDR3 comprises 16 residues. V shed 7 bases and J 3 bases; nucleotides not matched to a gene: 11. The DNA for the CDR3 is TGCGCCAGCAATGCGAAGACAGGGGTCCTTGGAAACACCATATATTTT. It yields the protein CASNAKTGVLGNTIYF.

V is TRBV2 and J is TRBJ2-3; TRBD2 matches 8 bases. The V gene end was trimmed by 5 bases and the J gene end by 2 bases; junction bases not matched to a gene: 6. The CDR3 extends over 15 amino acids. The V gene's germline CDR1 is SNHLY and CDR2 FYNNEI. The CDR3 is CASSWSGGPTDTQYF. DNA of the CDR3: TGTGCCAGCAGTTGGAGCGGGGGACCCACAGATACGCAGTATTTT.

V and J are TRBV7-8 and TRBJ1-1; 8 nucleotides line up with TRBD1. The ends lost 5 bases at V and 1 base at J; junction bases unmatched: 12. The CDR3 sequence is 17 residues long. Germline CDR1 is SGHVS and CDR2 is FQNEAQ. The DNA for the CDR3 is TGTGCCAGCAGCCCCCGGGCCGGGACAGGCCGGAACACTGAAGCTTTCTTT. As protein: CASSPRAGTGRNTEAFF.

The DNA for the CDR3 is TGCGCCAGCAGCCATGGACAGGGGGCCGATGAAAAACTGTTTTTT. It translates to CASSHGQGADEKLFF. The chain has TRBV4-1 and TRBJ1-4; 11 bases are a match to TRBD1. The junction had 3 bases not matched to a gene; V was cut back by 3 bases and J by 6 bases. The length of the CDR3 is 15 residues. CDR1 and CDR2 (germline): MGHRA, YSYEKL.

The chain links TRBV6-5 to TRBJ2-3; 8 bases line up with TRBD2. CDR1 MNHEY and CDR2 SVGAGI come from the germline V gene. The CDR3 runs 15 residues. Unmatched junction bases numbered 9, after V lost 6 bases and J lost 4 bases. The CDR3 loop reads CASSSSGGPSDTQYF. The CDR3 bases are TGTGCCAGCAGCTCATCGGGGGGGCCATCAGATACGCAGTATTTT.